Below, 29 T cell receptor beta chains from the same sample are listed, as sequenced in a study of naive and memory T cell subsets. For blood and skin samples, reverse transcription used TCR alpha and beta constant primers. In TCRdb, the 5' RACE reads were re-called with MiXCR into one record per CDR3 protein. The table has over 25,000 distinct CDR3 sequences, roughly 23% seen once. Whole blood, around 2.5 ml, came from adult healthy volunteers. The receptors stem from a female donor in good health.

This clonotype appeared a few times. The genes are TRBV29-1 and TRBJ1-1, with D tentatively TRBD1 (5 bases). The ends were cut back, 3 bases at V and 0 bases at J, with 11 bases in the middle. The germline V gene encodes CDR1 SQVTM and CDR2 ANQGSEA. The CDR3 contains 14 residues. The CDR3 spells CSVDPTAMNTEAFF. Written as DNA, the CDR3 is TGCAGCGTTGACCCGACAGCCATGAACACTGAAGCTTTCTTT.

This clonotype is labeled as medium-sized (0.01 to 0.1%). J is TRBJ1-4 and V is TRBV18; 10 bases align to TRBD1. Germline-derived CDR1 and CDR2 are KGHSH and LQKENI. This CDR3 contains 17 residues. Germline trimming cut 1 base from V and 0 bases from J; bases unmatched to any gene: 2. CDR3 sequence (DNA): TGTGCCAGCTCACCACGAGGACAGGGGGCAACTAATGAAAAACTGTTTTTT. Its protein is CASSPRGQGATNEKLFF.

This clonotype has just a few counts. The chain carries TRBV9 and TRBJ1-2; D gene uncertain. Germline V gene sequence: CDR1 SGDLS, CDR2 YYNGEE. The CDR3 consists of 12 residues. With 0 bases removed from V and 3 bases from J, the gap between germline ends came to 3 bases. The CDR3 nucleotides are TGTGCCAGCAGCGTAGTGGACTATGGCTACACCTTC. Translated: CASSVVDYGYTF.

This clonotype was observed at least ten times. The chain employs TRBV18 and TRBJ2-7, with 10 bases lining up with TRBD2. The germline gives CDR1 KGHSH, CDR2 LQKENI. The CDR3 has 17 residues. J lost 2 bases, V lost 3 bases, and 10 bases had no gene match. The CDR3 sequence: CASSPILAGASPYEQYF. CDR3 sequence (DNA): TGTGCCAGCTCACCTATTCTAGCGGGAGCTTCCCCCTACGAGCAGTACTTC.

This clonotype has at least ten counts. This chain connects TRBV29-1 to TRBJ1-1; 7 positions match TRBD1. Germline V gives CDR1 SQVTM, CDR2 ANQGSEA. This CDR3 has 12 residues. Losses at the gene ends were 6 bases for V and 10 bases for J; bases not matched to a gene: 11. CDR3 nucleotides: TGCAGCGTCCCAAGAGGGGGCGTGGGAGCTTTCTTT. This encodes CSVPRGGVGAFF.

This clonotype has more than one count but fewer than ten. The chain recombines TRBV6-2 or TRBV6-3 with TRBJ2-3, with TRBD1 matching 7 bases. The CDR3 length is 17 residues. V shed 0 bases and J 6 bases; nucleotides not matched to a gene: 12. Germline CDR1 MNHEY, CDR2 SVGEGT. CDR3 bases: TGTGCCAGCAGTTACTCTCGGACAGGACCATACAGCGATACGCAGTATTTT. It is translated as CASSYSRTGPYSDTQYF.

The rearrangement joins TRBV29-1 to TRBJ2-1; D tentatively fits TRBD1 or TRBD2 (5 bases each). V lost 7 bases to trimming and J lost 8 bases, with 18 bases between them. CDR3 length equals 13 residues. Germline V CDR1 and CDR2: SQVTM, ANQGSEA. CDR3 in amino acids: CSAPGPPSHEQFF. DNA for the CDR3: TGCAGCGCTCCGGGACCCCCGAGTCATGAGCAGTTCTTC.

This clonotype has a count of ten or more. V and J are TRBV29-1 and TRBJ2-1; 9 nucleotides align to TRBD2. In germline, CDR1 is SQVTM, CDR2 ANQGSEA. V shed 6 bases and J 14 bases; nucleotides not matched to a gene: 17. This CDR3 is 14 amino acids long. The CDR3 coding sequence is TGCAGCGTCGAACCGGGACTAGCCACCTCGCACAAGTTCTTC. Its translation: CSVEPGLATSHKFF.

This clonotype was counted a few times. This chain links TRBV7-3 with TRBJ2-2; no firm D call. Germline V gene lookup returns CDR1 SGHTA and CDR2 FQGTGA. CDR3 size: 14 residues. Trimming removed 5 bases at V and 0 bases at J, with 7 bases between. The CDR3: CASSPYANTGELFF. For the CDR3, the DNA is TGTGCCAGCAGCCCCTACGCGAACACCGGGGAGCTGTTTTTT. The whole variable domain, remainder taken from reference TRBV7-3 and TRBJ2-2, is GAGVSQTPSNKVTEKGKYVELRCDPISGHTALYWYRQSLGQGPEFLIYFQGTGAADDSGLPNDRFFAVRPEGSVSTLKIQRTERGDSAVYLCASSPYANTGELFFGEGSRLTVL.

This clonotype was recorded many times. This chain uses TRBV24-1 with TRBJ1-2, with D tentatively TRBD1 (5 bases). Trimming pared 9 bases from V and 6 bases from J, leaving 16 bases between. This CDR3 region has 13 residues. Germline V lookup: CDR1 KGHDR, CDR2 SFDVKD. The CDR3 nucleotides are TGTGCCACCGGCGGGGGAAGTGGCGATGGCTACACCTTC. Protein sequence: CATGGGSGDGYTF.

This clonotype has only a few counts. This chain joins TRBV6-5 and TRBJ2-7; D may correspond to TRBD1 or TRBD2 (5 bases each). The CDR3 length is 11 residues. The germline V and J ends were trimmed by 4 bases and 6 bases, with 7 bases remaining between them. Germline values: CDR1 MNHEY, CDR2 SVGAGI. CDR3 sequence: CASSFGGEQYF. Written as DNA, the CDR3 is TGTGCCAGCAGTTTTGGGGGCGAGCAGTACTTC.

This clonotype was observed a few times. The chain carries TRBV29-1 and TRBJ2-7; 8 bases map to TRBD1. J gave up 2 bases and V 2 bases, and 2 bases lay outside the gene matches. Germline CDR1 reads SQVTM; CDR2 reads ANQGSEA. The CDR3 covers 13 residues. Here the CDR3 reads CSVERTGTYEQYF. CDR3 nucleotide sequence: TGCAGCGTTGAAAGGACAGGGACCTACGAGCAGTACTTC.

This clonotype was counted at least ten times. V usage is TRBV19 and J usage is TRBJ2-1; D assignment may be TRBD1 or TRBD2 (5 bases each). The germline CDR1 and CDR2 sequences are LNHDA and SQIVND (reference sequence). V was shortened by 0 bases and J by 7 bases, with 25 bases between the two germline ends. The CDR3 spans 19 residues. CDR3 residues: CASSIDPGAQGPLTNEQFF. CDR3 nucleotides: TGTGCCAGTAGTATAGATCCAGGAGCCCAGGGACCCCTTACAAATGAGCAGTTCTTC.

This clonotype has ten or more counts. V is TRBV20-1 and J is TRBJ1-2; D gene unclear. There are 13 residues in the CDR3. The V gene lost 2 bases and the J gene lost 4 bases, with 11 bases spanning the gap. From germline, CDR1 is DFQATT and CDR2 SNEGSKA (reference sequence). This chain's CDR3 is CSARMIDVYGYTF. CDR3 DNA sequence: TGCAGTGCTAGAATGATAGATGTCTATGGCTACACCTTC.

V is TRBV20-1 and J is TRBJ2-3; D remains unclear. Germline V gene sequence: CDR1 DFQATT, CDR2 SNEGSKA (reference sequence). Trimming shortened V by 5 bases and J by 3 bases, and 12 bases separated the two germline ends. The CDR3 length is 13 residues. The CDR3 spells CSALRALTDTQYF. The CDR3 nucleotides are TGCAGTGCTTTAAGGGCCCTTACAGATACGCAGTATTTT.

The chain carries TRBV6-4 and TRBJ1-1; D is unclear. CDR3 length: 14 residues. Per the germline V gene, CDR1 is MRHNA and CDR2 is SNTAGT. Trimming left V 5 bases short and J 1 base short, with 11 bases between. The DNA of the CDR3 is TGTGCCAGCAGTCCCGGCAGAGGGAACACTGAAGCTTTCTTT. It encodes CASSPGRGNTEAFF.

There are many counts of this clonotype. V and J are TRBV19 and TRBJ2-5; possibly TRBD1 for D (5 bases). Trimming shortened V by 4 bases and J by 2 bases, and 8 bases separated the two germline ends. The CDR3 is 13 residues long. The germline V gene encodes CDR1 LNHDA and CDR2 SQIVND (reference sequence). CDR3 DNA: TGTGCCAGTAGTAGGGGCCAGCAAGAGACCCAGTACTTC. It specifies CASSRGQQETQYF. Together with reference TRBV19 and TRBJ2-5, the CDR3 gives the full variable domain: DGGITQSPKYLFRKEGQNVTLSCEQNLNHDAMYWYRQDPGQGLRLIYYSQIVNDFQKGDIAEGYSVSREKKESFPLTVTSAQKNPTAFYLCASSRGQQETQYFGPGTRLLVL.

The V call is TRBV5-1, the J call TRBJ2-7; 11 nucleotides agree with TRBD2. The V gene's germline CDR1 is SGHRS and CDR2 YFSETQ. Germline trimming cut 0 bases from V and 3 bases from J; bases unmatched to any gene: 5. The length of the CDR3 is 16 residues. Here the CDR3 DNA reads TGCGCCAGCAGCTTGGGACTAGCGGGAAACCTCTACGAGCAGTACTTC. Protein: CASSLGLAGNLYEQYF.

This clonotype was detected ten times or more. The chain employs TRBV6-4 and TRBJ2-3; D gene unclear. The CDR3 has 13 residues. V gave up 5 bases and J gave up 2 bases, with 8 bases separating them. Germline CDR1 MRHNA, CDR2 SNTAGT. The CDR3 bases are TGTGCCAGCAGTCCCAGTATCACAGATACGCAGTATTTT. As protein: CASSPSITDTQYF.

The chain recombines TRBV5-1 with TRBJ2-7; the match to TRBD2 covers 9 bases. The V segment lost 3 bases and the J segment 9 bases; nucleotides outside the gene matches: 13. In germline, CDR1 is SGHRS, CDR2 YFSETQ. This CDR3 is 15 amino acids long. The DNA of the CDR3 is TGCGCCAGCAGCTCGGGGAACAGCGGGGGGCTCGGGCAGTACTTC. Protein: CASSSGNSGGLGQYF.

This chain joins TRBV29-1 and TRBJ2-1, with TRBD1 matching 8 bases. V shed 5 bases, J shed 8 bases, and the junction held 5 bases outside the gene matches. The CDR3 contains 12 residues. Germline lookup yields CDR1 SQVTM and CDR2 ANQGSEA. In DNA, the CDR3 is TGCAGCGTTAACCCAGGGGGCGATGAGCAGTTCTTC. It codes for CSVNPGGDEQFF.

This clonotype is termed medium-sized. V usage is TRBV6-6 and J usage is TRBJ2-1; 12 bases map to TRBD2. The CDR3 consists of 15 residues. V gave up 6 bases and J gave up 9 bases; unmatched junction bases: 9. Per the germline V gene, CDR1 is MNHNY and CDR2 is SVGAGI (reference sequence). This chain's CDR3 is CASSPTSGSFSEQFF. The CDR3 coding sequence is TGTGCCAGCAGCCCGACTAGCGGGAGCTTCAGTGAGCAGTTCTTC.

By share of the sample, this clonotype is medium-sized. The chain has TRBV7-2 and TRBJ2-5, with D perhaps matching TRBD1 or TRBD2 (5 bases each). Germline CDR1 reads SGHTA; CDR2 reads FQGNSA. This CDR3 has 15 amino acids. Trimming stripped 7 bases from V and 2 bases from J, with 17 bases between. The CDR3 region has the DNA TGTGCCAGCACCATGGGGGTGGCTTTGCAAGAGACCCAGTACTTC. Amino acid sequence: CASTMGVALQETQYF.

This clonotype is medium-sized in the sample. This chain links TRBV18 with TRBJ2-7; D gene unclear. Between the trimmed V and J ends, which lost 3 bases and 4 bases, there was a span of 7 bases. This CDR3 is 12 amino acids long. Germline V CDR1 and CDR2: KGHSH, LQKENI. CDR3 DNA: TGTGCCAGCTCACCCGCAGAGTACGAGCAGTACTTC. Amino acid sequence: CASSPAEYEQYF.

The table lists this clonotype with many counts. The chain employs TRBV6-1 and TRBJ1-6, with 7 bases lining up with TRBD1. The CDR3 is 15 amino acids. The V gene's germline CDR1 is MNHNS and CDR2 SASEGT. J lost 8 bases, V lost 3 bases, and 7 bases had no gene match. The CDR3 DNA follows: TGTGCCAGCAGTGAGACAGGGTTAATTGATTCACCCCTCCACTTT. Translating it yields CASSETGLIDSPLHF.

This clonotype was picked up one time. The chain has TRBV6-6 and TRBJ2-2; D remains unclear. There are 14 residues in the CDR3. Germline values: CDR1 MNHNY, CDR2 SVGAGI (reference sequence). V was shortened by 2 bases and J by 0 bases, with 4 bases between the two germline ends. In nucleotides, the CDR3 is TGTGCCAGCAGTTACGGGCCGAACACCGGGGAGCTGTTTTTT. It yields the protein CASSYGPNTGELFF.

By its share, this clonotype is medium-sized. The chain joins TRBV7-2 to TRBJ2-7, with D maybe TRBD1 (5 bases). V dropped 5 bases and J dropped 2 bases, with 19 bases sitting between them. The CDR3 extends over 16 amino acids. Germline V gene sequence: CDR1 SGHTA, CDR2 FQGNSA. DNA for the CDR3: TGTGCCAGCAGCCCAAATGACCCACTGGGGCCCTACGAGCAGTACTTC. The encoded protein is CASSPNDPLGPYEQYF.

This clonotype showed up many times. The gene calls are TRBV20-1 and TRBJ2-5; 8 bases are shared with TRBD2. Germline CDR1 reads DFQATT; CDR2 reads SNEGSKA (reference sequence). V lost 0 bases to trimming and J lost 0 bases; unmatched junction nucleotides: 6. CDR3 length: 16 residues. Here the CDR3 reads CSARDLVSGDQETQYF. CDR3 nucleotides: TGCAGTGCTAGAGATCTGGTTAGCGGGGACCAAGAGACCCAGTACTTC.

The V call is TRBV15, the J call TRBJ2-4, with D maybe TRBD2 (5 bases). CDR1 is LNHNV and CDR2 is YYDKDF in the germline V gene (reference sequence). This CDR3 spans 15 amino acids. V was shortened by 0 bases and J by 7 bases, with 13 bases between the two germline ends. The CDR3 sequence is CATSRDVGLTNIQYF. CDR3 DNA sequence: TGTGCCACCAGCAGAGATGTCGGACTGACGAACATTCAGTACTTC.